Below, one TCR beta chain is given with its context. The CDR3 is made up of 15 amino acids. Germline V gene data show CDR1 as GTSNPN and CDR2 as SVGIG (reference sequence). V was shortened by 3 bases and J by 2 bases, with 14 bases between the two germline ends. The authors ran a second PCR of 7 to 11 cycles using a sample-barcoded 5' primer and a J-beta primer mix. TCRdb analysed the 5' RACE reads with MiXCR anew, one entry per CDR3 protein. The table records 800,000 to 950,000 distinct CDR3 sequences, about 36% of them present only once. The entry originates in a study of blood T cells in healthy people across ages.

The sample consisted of blood. The V and J genes are TRBV30 and TRBJ2-1, with D possibly being TRBD1 or TRBD2 (6 bases each). This TCR was recovered from a man between 18 and 29 years old in good health. As DNA, the CDR3 is TGTGCCTGGAGACCGAGTGGGGGGCCCTACAATGAGCAGTTCTTC. Encoded protein: CAWRPSGGPYNEQFF.